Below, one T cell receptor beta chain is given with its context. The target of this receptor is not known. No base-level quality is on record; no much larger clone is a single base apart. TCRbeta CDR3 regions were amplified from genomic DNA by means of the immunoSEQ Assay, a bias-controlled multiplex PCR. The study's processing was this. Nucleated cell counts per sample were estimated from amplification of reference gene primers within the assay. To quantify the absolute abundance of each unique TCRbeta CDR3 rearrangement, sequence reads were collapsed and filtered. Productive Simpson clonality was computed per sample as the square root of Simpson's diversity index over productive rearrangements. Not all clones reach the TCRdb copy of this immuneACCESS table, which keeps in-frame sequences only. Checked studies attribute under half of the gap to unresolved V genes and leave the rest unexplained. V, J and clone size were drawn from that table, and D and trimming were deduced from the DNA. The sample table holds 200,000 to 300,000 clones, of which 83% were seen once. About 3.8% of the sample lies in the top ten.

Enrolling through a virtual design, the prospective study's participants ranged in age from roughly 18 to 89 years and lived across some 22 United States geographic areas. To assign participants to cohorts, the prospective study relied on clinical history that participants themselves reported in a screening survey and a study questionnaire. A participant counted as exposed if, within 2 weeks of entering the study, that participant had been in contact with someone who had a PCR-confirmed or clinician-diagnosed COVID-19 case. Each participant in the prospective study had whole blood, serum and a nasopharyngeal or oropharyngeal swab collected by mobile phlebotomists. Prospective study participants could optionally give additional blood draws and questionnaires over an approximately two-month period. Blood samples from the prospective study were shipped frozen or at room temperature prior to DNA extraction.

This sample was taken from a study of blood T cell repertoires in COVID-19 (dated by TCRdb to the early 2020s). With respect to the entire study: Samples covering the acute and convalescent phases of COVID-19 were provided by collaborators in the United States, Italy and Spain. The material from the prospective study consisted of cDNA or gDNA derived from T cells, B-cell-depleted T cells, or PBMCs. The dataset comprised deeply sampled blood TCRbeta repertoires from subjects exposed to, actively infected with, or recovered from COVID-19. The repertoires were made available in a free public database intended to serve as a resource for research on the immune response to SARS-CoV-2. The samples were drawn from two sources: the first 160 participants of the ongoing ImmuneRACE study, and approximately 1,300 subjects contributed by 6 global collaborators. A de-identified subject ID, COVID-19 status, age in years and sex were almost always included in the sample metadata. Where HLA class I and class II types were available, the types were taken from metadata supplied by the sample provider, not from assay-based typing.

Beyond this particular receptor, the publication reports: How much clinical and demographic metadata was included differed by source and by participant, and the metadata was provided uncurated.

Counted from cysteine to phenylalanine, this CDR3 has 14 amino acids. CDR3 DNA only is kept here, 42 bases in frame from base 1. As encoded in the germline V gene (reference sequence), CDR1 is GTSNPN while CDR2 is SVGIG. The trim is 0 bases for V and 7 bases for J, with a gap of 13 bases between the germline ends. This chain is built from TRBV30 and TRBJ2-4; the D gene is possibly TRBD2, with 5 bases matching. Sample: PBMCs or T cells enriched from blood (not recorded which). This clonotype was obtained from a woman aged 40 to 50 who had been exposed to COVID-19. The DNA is TGTGCCTGGAGTGTACCCGGTGGGAGTAACATTCAGTACTTC. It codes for CAWSVPGGSNIQYF.